This T cell receptor beta chain was recorded in a study of CD8+ T cells in alopecia areata. On the study more broadly: A 6-month period off drug followed tofacitinib, which lasted 6 to 18 months.

Sequencing templates came from extracted RNA that was reverse transcribed into cDNA. Sequencing was performed with immunoSEQ multiplex PCR; in TCRdb, only in-frame clones are kept and a portion is missing. The sample lists 180,000 or so clones, less than 75% occurring once. Sequencing used CD8+ T cells sorted from blood, obtained at week 0. This receptor was obtained from a human donor with alopecia areata.

The CDR3 here is CASSRPRGDTDTQYF. The CDR3 nucleotides read TGCGCCAGCAGCCGACCCCGAGGGGACACAGATACGCAGTATTTT. The gene calls are TRBV4-1 and TRBJ2-3, with D perhaps TRBD1 or TRBD2 (5 bases each). Germline assignment: CDR1 MGHRA and CDR2 YSYEKL. Trimming took 4 bases from V and 2 from J, leaving 13 bases between them. The CDR3 has 15 residues.